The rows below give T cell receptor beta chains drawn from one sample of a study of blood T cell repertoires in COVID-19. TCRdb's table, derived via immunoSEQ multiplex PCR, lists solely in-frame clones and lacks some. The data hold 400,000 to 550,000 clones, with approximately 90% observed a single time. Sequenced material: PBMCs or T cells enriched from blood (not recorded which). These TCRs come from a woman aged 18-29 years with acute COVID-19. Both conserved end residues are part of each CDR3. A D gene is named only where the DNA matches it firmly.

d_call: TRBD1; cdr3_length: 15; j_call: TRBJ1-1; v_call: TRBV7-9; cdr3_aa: CASSTRTGGNTEAFF
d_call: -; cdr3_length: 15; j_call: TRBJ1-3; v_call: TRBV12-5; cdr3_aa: CASGLVPSSGNTIYF
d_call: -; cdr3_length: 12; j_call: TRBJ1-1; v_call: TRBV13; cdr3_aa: CASSLGATEAFF
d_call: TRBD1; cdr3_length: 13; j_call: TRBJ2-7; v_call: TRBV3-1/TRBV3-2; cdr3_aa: CASRLGQGGEQYF
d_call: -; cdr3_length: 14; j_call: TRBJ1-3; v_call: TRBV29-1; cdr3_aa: CSVERQISGNTIYF
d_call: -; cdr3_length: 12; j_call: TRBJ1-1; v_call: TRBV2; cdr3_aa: CASSVTATEAFF
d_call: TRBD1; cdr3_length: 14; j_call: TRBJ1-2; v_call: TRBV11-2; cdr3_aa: CASSLGGTGDGYTF
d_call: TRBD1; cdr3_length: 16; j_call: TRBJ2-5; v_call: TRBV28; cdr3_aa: CASSPPGQGARETQYF
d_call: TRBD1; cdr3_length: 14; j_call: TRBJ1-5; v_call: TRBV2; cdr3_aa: CASSNRGGVQPQHF
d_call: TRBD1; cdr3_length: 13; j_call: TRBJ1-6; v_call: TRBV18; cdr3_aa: CASSPGQYSPLHF
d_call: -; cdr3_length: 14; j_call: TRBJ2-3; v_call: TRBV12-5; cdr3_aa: CASGSGTPTYTQYF
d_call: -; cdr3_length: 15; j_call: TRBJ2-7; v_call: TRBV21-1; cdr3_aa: CASSKVLARDYEQYF
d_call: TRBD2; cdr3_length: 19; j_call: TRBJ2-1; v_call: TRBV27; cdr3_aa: CASSSYTRSGRAPGSEQFF
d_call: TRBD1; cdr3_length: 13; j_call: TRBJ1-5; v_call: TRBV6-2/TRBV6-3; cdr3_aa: CASSHRGSEPQHF
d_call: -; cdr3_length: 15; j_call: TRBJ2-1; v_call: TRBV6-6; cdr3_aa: CASSGARGLNNEQFF
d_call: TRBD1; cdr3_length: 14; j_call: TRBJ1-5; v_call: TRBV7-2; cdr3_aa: CASSPWTGDQPQHF
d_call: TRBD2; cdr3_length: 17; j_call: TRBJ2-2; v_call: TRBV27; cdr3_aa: CASSFRTSGSVTGELFF
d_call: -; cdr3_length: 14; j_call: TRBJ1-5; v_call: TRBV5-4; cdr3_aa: CASSLGPGSQPQHF
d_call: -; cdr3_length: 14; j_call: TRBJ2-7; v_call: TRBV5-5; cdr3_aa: CASSLGVASDEQYF
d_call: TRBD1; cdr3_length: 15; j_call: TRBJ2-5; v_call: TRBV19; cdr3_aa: CASSEPTGAQETQYF
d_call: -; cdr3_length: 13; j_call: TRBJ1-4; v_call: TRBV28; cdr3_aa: CASSLGQGLKLFF
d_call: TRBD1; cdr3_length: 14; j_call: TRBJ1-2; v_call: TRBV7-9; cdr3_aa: CASSRDRVTYGYTF
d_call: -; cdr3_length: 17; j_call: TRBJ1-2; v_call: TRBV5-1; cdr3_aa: CASRLGLEMETNYGYTF
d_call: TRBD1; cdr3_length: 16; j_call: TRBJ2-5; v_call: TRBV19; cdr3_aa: CASSSGGTGSGETQYF
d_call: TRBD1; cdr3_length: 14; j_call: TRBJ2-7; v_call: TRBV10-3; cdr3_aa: CAITSGQGGYEQYF
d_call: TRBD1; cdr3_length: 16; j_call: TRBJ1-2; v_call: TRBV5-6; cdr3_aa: CASSLGQGYSNYGYTF
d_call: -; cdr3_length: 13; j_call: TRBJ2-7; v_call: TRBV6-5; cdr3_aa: CASSTREIYEQYF
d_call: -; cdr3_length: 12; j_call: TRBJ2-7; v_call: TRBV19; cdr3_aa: CASSPGGYEQYF
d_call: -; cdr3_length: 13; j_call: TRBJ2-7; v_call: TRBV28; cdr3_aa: CASSLDQRYEQYF
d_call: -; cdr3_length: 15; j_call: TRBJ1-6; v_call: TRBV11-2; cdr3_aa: CASTSVVGPNSPLHF
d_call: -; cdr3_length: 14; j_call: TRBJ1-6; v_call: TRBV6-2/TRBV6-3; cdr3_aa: CASSPGLGYSPLHF
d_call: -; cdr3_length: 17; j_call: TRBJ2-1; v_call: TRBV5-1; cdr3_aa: CASSLIFVVGAYNEQFF
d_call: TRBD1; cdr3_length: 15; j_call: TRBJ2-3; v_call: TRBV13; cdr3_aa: CASSFSGTEPDTQYF
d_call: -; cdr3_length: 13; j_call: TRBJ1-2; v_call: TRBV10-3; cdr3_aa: CAIMGREDYGYTF
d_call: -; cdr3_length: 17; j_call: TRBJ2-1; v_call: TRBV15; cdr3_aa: CATSPPLKYSSYNEQFF
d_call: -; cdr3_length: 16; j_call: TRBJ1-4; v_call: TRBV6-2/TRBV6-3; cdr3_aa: CASSRPRTATNEKLFF
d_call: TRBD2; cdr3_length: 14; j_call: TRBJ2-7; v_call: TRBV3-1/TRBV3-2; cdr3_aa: CASSLTSGRIEQYF
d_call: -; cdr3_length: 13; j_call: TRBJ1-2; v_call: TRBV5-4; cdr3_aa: CASSLVGGDGYTF
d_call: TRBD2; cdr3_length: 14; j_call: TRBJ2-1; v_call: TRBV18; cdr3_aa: CASSPPSGDNEQFF
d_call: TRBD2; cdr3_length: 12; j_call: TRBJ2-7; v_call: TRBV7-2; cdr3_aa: CASSLLAHEQYF